What follows are 10 T cell receptor beta chains derived from one specimen sequenced in a study of cytomegalovirus exposure and HLA in healthy donors. The PCR was carried out with 60 Vbeta primers and 13 Jbeta primers. TCRdb's copy holds only in-frame clones and misses some; the assay was immunoSEQ multiplex PCR. The sample comprises 90,000 to 100,000 clones, about three quarters of which are singletons, and approximately 15% rests with the top ten. What was sequenced was PBMCs. The receptors stem from a man between 60 and 75 years old in good health and CMV-seropositive.

V gene TRBV10-2 combines with J gene TRBJ2-7, with TRBD1 matching over 7 bases. The V segment lost 10 bases and the J segment 3 bases; nucleotides outside the gene matches: 12. CDR1 is WSHSY, CDR2 SAAADI, per germline. The CDR3 totals 14 residues. The CDR3 protein is CATSRQGLDYEQYF. In nucleotides, the CDR3 is TGCGCCACCTCCCGACAGGGTCTAGACTACGAGCAGTACTTC.

The J gene is TRBJ2-3, the V gene TRBV6-6; the D is unclear. Germline V gene data show CDR1 as MNHNY and CDR2 as SVGAGI (reference sequence). V lost 6 bases, J lost 2 bases, and 15 bases lay in between. The CDR3 runs to 15 residues. As DNA, the CDR3 is TGTGCCAGCAGCCTAACGCGGCAGAACACAGATACGCAGTATTTT. This translates into CASSLTRQNTDTQYF.

The chain combines TRBV6-6 with TRBJ1-2, with D maybe TRBD1 (5 bases). The CDR3 consists of 13 residues. V lost 2 bases to trimming and J lost 2 bases, with 6 bases between them. The V gene's germline CDR1 is MNHNY and CDR2 SVGAGI (reference sequence). The CDR3 region has the DNA TGTGCCAGCAGTTACGACAGCAACTATGGCTACACCTTC. Amino acid sequence: CASSYDSNYGYTF.

The V gene is TRBV2, the J gene TRBJ1-2; 8 bases match TRBD1. The V gene's germline CDR1 is SNHLY and CDR2 FYNNEI. This CDR3 contains 16 residues. V gave up 7 bases and J gave up 3 bases; unmatched junction bases: 13. The CDR3, as DNA: TGTGCCAGCATGGTTCCACAGGGGGTGAAATACTATGGCTACACCTTC. It encodes CASMVPQGVKYYGYTF.

The chain links TRBV27 to TRBJ1-6, with D possibly matching TRBD1 (6 bases). The germline V and J ends were trimmed by 5 bases and 7 bases, with 15 bases remaining between them. There are 15 residues in the CDR3. The V gene's germline CDR1 is MNHEY and CDR2 SMNVEV (reference sequence). CDR3 nucleotide sequence: TGTGCCAGCAGTATCCGACAGGACACCAATTCACCCCTCCACTTT. It specifies CASSIRQDTNSPLHF.

A few counts support this clone. The chain joins TRBV2 to TRBJ1-6, with 8 bases that match TRBD1. From germline, CDR1 is SNHLY and CDR2 FYNNEI. The V segment lost 2 bases and the J segment 9 bases; nucleotides outside the gene matches: 3. This CDR3 has 14 residues. The CDR3 nucleotides read TGTGCCAGCAGTGAATATGGACAGGGTTCACCCCTCCACTTT. Translation: CASSEYGQGSPLHF.

The rearrangement uses TRBV30 and TRBJ2-3, with 12 bases that match TRBD2. The CDR3 has 16 residues. With V trimmed by 1 base and J by 5 bases, 7 bases remained unmatched. Germline loops: CDR1 GTSNPN, CDR2 SVGIG (reference sequence). In DNA, the CDR3 is TGTGCCTGGAGTGAAGGACTAGCGGGGAGGAGAGATACGCAGTATTTT. The encoded protein is CAWSEGLAGRRDTQYF.

The genes are TRBV27 and TRBJ2-7; TRBD1 matches 7 bases. The V and J ends lost 7 bases and 4 bases, in that order; junction bases with no gene match: 4. Per the germline V gene, CDR1 is MNHEY and CDR2 is SMNVEV (reference sequence). The CDR3 is made up of 12 amino acids. CDR3 nucleotides: TGTGCCAGCACGGGACAGAGGTACGAGCAGTACTTC. Translated, it gives CASTGQRYEQYF.

In nucleotides, the CDR3 is TGTGCCAGCACTCTGCTGGGGGGGGCTAGTTGGGAGCAGTACTTC. Protein product: CASTLLGGASWEQYF. The chain carries TRBV11-2 and TRBJ2-7, with D perhaps matching TRBD2 (7 bases). V was cut by 7 bases and J by 7 bases, with 23 bases left in between. The CDR3 has 15 residues. Germline V lookup: CDR1 SGHAT, CDR2 FQNNGV.

The chain joins TRBV29-1 to TRBJ2-7, with TRBD1 as a possible D gene (6 bases). The CDR3 covers 12 residues. Trimming left V 7 bases short and J 3 bases short, with 13 bases between. Germline V lookup: CDR1 SQVTM, CDR2 ANQGSEA. The CDR3 DNA reads as TGCAGCGGCCGGGACACTGGCTACGAGCAGTACTTC. Protein product: CSGRDTGYEQYF.